Here is one TCR beta chain with its context. The data stem from a study of control samples from healthy donors and cancer patients. Assay: immunoSEQ multiplex PCR; the TCRdb copy retains only in-frame clones and omits some. This sample has 130,000 to 150,000 clones, with 92% found just once. The V end lost 5 bases, the J end lost 9 bases, and 14 bases lay between the germline ends. Germline CDR1 and CDR2: LNHDA and SQIVND (reference sequence). CDR3 length: 13 residues. The chain uses TRBV19 and TRBJ1-5; no reliable D call. Sequenced: blood. The TCR comes from a young man in good health. In DNA form, the CDR3 reads TGTGCCAGTAGTGTACAGAACCCGGGGCCCCAGCATTTT. As protein: CASSVQNPGPQHF. The full variable domain, rest sourced from reference TRBV19 and TRBJ1-5, is DGGITQSPKYLFRKEGQNVTLSCEQNLNHDAMYWYRQDPGQGLRLIYYSQIVNDFQKGDIAEGYSVSREKKESFPLTVTSAQKNPTAFYLCASSVQNPGPQHFGDGTRLSIL.